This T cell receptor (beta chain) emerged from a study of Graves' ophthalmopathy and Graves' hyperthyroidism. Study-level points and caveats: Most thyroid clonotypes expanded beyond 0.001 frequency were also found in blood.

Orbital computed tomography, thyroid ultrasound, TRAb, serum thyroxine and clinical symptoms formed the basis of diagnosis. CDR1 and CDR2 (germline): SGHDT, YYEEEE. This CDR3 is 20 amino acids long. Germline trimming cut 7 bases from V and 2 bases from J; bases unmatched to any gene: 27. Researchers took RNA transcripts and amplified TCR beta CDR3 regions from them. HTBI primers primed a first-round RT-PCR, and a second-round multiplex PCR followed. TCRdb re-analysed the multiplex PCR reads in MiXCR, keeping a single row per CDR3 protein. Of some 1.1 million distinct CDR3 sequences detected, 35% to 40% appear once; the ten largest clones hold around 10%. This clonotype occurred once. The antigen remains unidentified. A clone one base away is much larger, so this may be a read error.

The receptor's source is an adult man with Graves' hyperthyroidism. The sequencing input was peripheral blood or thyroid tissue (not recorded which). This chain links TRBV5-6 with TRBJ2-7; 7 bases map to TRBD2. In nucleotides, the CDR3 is TGTGCCAGCCGCCCCCGGGGGTCCCGACTCAGCGGGGATCCGCCCTACGAGCAGTACTTC. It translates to CASRPRGSRLSGDPPYEQYF. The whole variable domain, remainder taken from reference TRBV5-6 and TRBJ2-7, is DAGVTQSPTHLIKTRGQQVTLRCSPKSGHDTVSWYQQALGQGPQFIFQYYEEEERQRGNFPDRFSGHQFPNYSSELNVNALLLGDSALYLCASRPRGSRLSGDPPYEQYFGPGTRLTVT.